This TCR beta chain was sequenced for a study of OX40 agonist ivuxolimab in advanced cancers. V lost 6 bases, J lost 8 bases, and 13 bases lay in between. Germline V gene sequence: CDR1 MNHNY, CDR2 SVGAGI (reference sequence). This CDR3 region has 12 residues. The method was immunoSEQ multiplex PCR; TCRdb's version includes in-frame clones alone and lacks a portion of them. The data contain about 56,000 clones, approximately 86% of them singletons. The receptor comes from an adult with an advanced solid tumor such as melanoma, head and neck, liver or kidney cancer. The material was CD4+ or CD8+ T cells sorted from blood, obtained in a trial of the OX40 agonist ivuxolimab. This chain links TRBV6-6 with TRBJ1-1; D remains ambiguous. The CDR3, as DNA: TGTGCCAGCAGCACTCCTTGGGAAGAAGCTTTCTTT. It translates to CASSTPWEEAFF.